This T cell receptor beta chain came from a study of tumor-infiltrating lymphocytes in primary liver carcinoma. Overall study context: Patients underwent surgical resection for primary liver carcinoma. Productive TCRbeta reads per sample were roughly 3.5 to 7.5 million, not differing by tissue.

To note about this clonotype: Its antigen is unknown.

cDNA specific to TCR beta was made from 450 to 500 ng of total RNA, with a constant-region primer employed for priming. The TCR beta library was amplified through three nested multiplex PCR rounds in a modified ARM-PCR procedure. In the first two PCR rounds, TRBV1-TRBV30 forward primers were paired with a C-beta reverse primer, and each round lasted about 10 cycles. TCRdb passed the multiplex PCR reads through MiXCR, listing each CDR3 protein once. The sample has roughly 180,000 distinct CDR3 sequences, 50% to 75% seen once. Study-level points and caveats: The study found tumor-adjacent and tumor-blood pairs overlapped less than tumor region pairs.

The CDR3 is 14 amino acids. V dropped 5 bases and J dropped 4 bases, with 14 bases sitting between them. Per the germline V gene, CDR1 is SEHNR and CDR2 is FQNEAQ (reference sequence). Germline DNA was also extracted, and blood RNA was taken from unsorted whole blood. The researchers drew roughly 3.9 milliliters of peripheral blood before surgery. This sequence was found in a man aged 40-49 years with primary liver carcinoma and hepatitis B virus infection. The chain is built from TRBV7-9 and TRBJ1-1; D may be TRBD1 (6 bases). Sample: peripheral blood. CDR3 sequence: CASSPRGGATEAFF. The CDR3, as DNA: TGTGCCAGCAGCCCGCGCGGGGGGGCCACTGAAGCTTTCTTT.